This entry lists 32 T cell receptor beta chains sequenced from one sample in a study of T cells in women clearing cervical HPV infection. Profiling relied on immunoSEQ multiplex PCR, and the TCRdb table lists in-frame clones only, not all of them. The sample's table shows some 30,000 clones. The specimen was blood buffy coat. The receptor set was obtained from a woman aged 18-69 years with a cervical HPV16 infection that either progressed to CIN3+ or cleared (not recorded which).

A remark on this clone: The CDR3 goes on 3 residues after the read ends, and that part is filled in from the germline J gene. The chain joins TRBV7-6 to TRBJ1-1; 8 bases are a match to TRBD1. The J segment lost 1 base and the V segment lost 2 bases, leaving 3 bases of the junction unmatched. Germline assignment: CDR1 SGHVS and CDR2 FNYEAQ. The CDR3 runs to 15 residues. The CDR3 loop reads CASSLRGQANTEAFF. The sequenced part of the CDR3 DNA is TGTGCCAGCAGCTTAAGGGGACAGGCGAACACTGAA. Complete variable domain (other parts from reference TRBV7-6 and TRBJ1-1): GAGVSQSPRYKVTKRGQDVALRCDPISGHVSLYWYRQALGQGPEFLTYFNYEAQQDKSGLPNDRFSAERPEGSISTLTIQRTEQRDSAMYRCASSLRGQANTEAFFGQGTRLTVV.

The covered CDR3 bases are TGCGCCAGCAGCCAGGGACAGACTGGAAACACC. Its protein is CASSQGQTGNT. The full CDR3 is CASSQGQTGNTIYF. This rearrangement joins TRBV4-1 to TRBJ1-3, with 7 bases aligning to TRBD1. The CDR3 end is not reached by the read, which stops 3 residues before it; the germline J gene fills it in. This CDR3 is built from 14 residues. V gave up 3 bases and J gave up 2 bases; unmatched junction bases: 1. The germline CDR1 and CDR2 sequences are MGHRA and YSYEKL.

As regards this clone: Coverage ceases 3 residues before the CDR3 finishes, and the germline J gene fills in the end. This chain uses TRBV7-2 with TRBJ2-4; D might be TRBD2 (6 bases). The CDR3 sequence is 14 residues long. The V and J ends lost 4 bases and 2 bases respectively, with 9 bases between them. CDR1 is SGHTA and CDR2 is FQGNSA in the germline V gene. The sequenced CDR3 bases are TGTGCCAGCAGCTACGGGGGAACCAAAAACATT. It is translated as CASSYGGTKNI. The whole CDR3 protein reads CASSYGGTKNIQYF.

Details on this clone: Read coverage stops 3 residues before the CDR3 terminus; the germline J gene supplies the remainder. The chain links TRBV11-3 to TRBJ2-2; possibly TRBD1 for D (6 bases). Germline CDR1 SGHNT, CDR2 YENEEA. The CDR3 has 15 residues. V was shortened by 4 bases and J by 1 base, with 10 bases between the two germline ends. CDR3 loop: CASSSGAKNTGELFF. The DNA read from the CDR3 is TGTGCCAGCAGCTCAGGGGCAAAGAACACCGGGGAG. Full variable domain (outside the CDR3, taken from reference TRBV11-3 and TRBJ2-2): EAGVVQSPRYKIIEKKQPVAFWCNPISGHNTLYWYLQNLGQGPELLIRYENEEAVDDSQLPKDRFSAERLKGVDSTLKIQPAELGDSAVYLCASSSGAKNTGELFFGEGSRLTVL.

As concerns this clone: The read falls 3 residues short of the CDR3 end, and the missing part is taken from the germline J gene. V is TRBV5-6 and J is TRBJ2-1; D remains unclear. Germline V gives CDR1 SGHDT, CDR2 YYEEEE. The CDR3 has 14 residues. V was clipped by 0 bases and J by 3 bases, with 7 bases between them. The CDR3 here is CASSLGAGYNEQFF. CDR3 DNA (partial): TGTGCCAGCAGCTTGGGGGCCGGCTACAATGAG.

To note about this clone: The read finishes 3 residues shy of the CDR3 end, and the germline J gene is used to complete it. The chain recombines TRBV30 with TRBJ2-1; 10 bases are shared with TRBD2. The CDR3 runs 12 residues. From germline, CDR1 is GTSNPN and CDR2 SVGIG (reference sequence). The junction had 1 base not matched to a gene; V was cut back by 2 bases and J by 9 bases. The CDR3 is CAWSLAGVEQFF. The sequenced CDR3 bases are TGTGCCTGGAGTCTAGCGGGAGTTGAG. Looking up the rest from reference TRBV30 and TRBJ2-1 gives the full variable domain: SQTIHQWPATLVQPVGSPLSLECTVEGTSNPNLYWYRQAAGRGLQLLFYSVGIGQISSEVPQNLSASRPQDRQFILSSKKLLLSDSGFYLCAWSLAGVEQFFGPGTRLTVL.

A word on this clone: Read sequence stops 3 residues before the CDR3 end, and the germline J gene provides the missing end. The chain uses TRBV19 and TRBJ1-2; D gene uncertain. The CDR3 covers 15 residues. The germline V gene has CDR1 LNHDA and CDR2 SQIVND (reference sequence). The sequenced CDR3 bases are TGTGCCAGTAGTTGGACTAGCGGTAGCTCCTACGAC. Its translation is CASSWTSGSSYD. From start to end, the CDR3 is CASSWTSGSSYDYTF.

In the case of this clone: The read falls 3 residues short of the CDR3 end, and the missing part is taken from the germline J gene. The V gene is TRBV20-1, the J gene TRBJ2-3; 8 bases match TRBD2. Germline V gives CDR1 DFQATT, CDR2 SNEGSKA (reference sequence). CDR3 length equals 14 residues. V was pared by 2 bases and J by 6 bases, with 7 bases of the junction left unmatched. CDR3 in amino acids: CSARKSGRRDTQYF. The part of the CDR3 DNA that was read is TGCAGTGCTAGAAAGAGCGGGAGACGTGATACG.

As to this clone: The CDR3 goes on 3 residues after the read ends, and that part is filled in from the germline J gene. The genes are TRBV20-1 and TRBJ1-5, with D perhaps matching TRBD1 (6 bases). CDR1 is DFQATT and CDR2 is SNEGSKA in the germline V gene (reference sequence). This CDR3 spans 11 amino acids. The CDR3 region is CSAQGTPPQHF. Partial CDR3 DNA: TGCAGTGCCCAGGGGACCCCCCCC.

Details on this clone: The read is 3 residues too short to cover the CDR3 end, so that end is filled in from the germline J gene. The chain employs TRBV19 and TRBJ2-1; possibly TRBD1 for D (5 bases). V lost 7 bases to trimming and J lost 2 bases, with 15 bases between them. The CDR3 loop spans 15 amino acids. Germline CDR1 is LNHDA and CDR2 is SQIVND (reference sequence). The CDR3 region is CASKKGRTAYNEQFF. The covered CDR3 bases are TGTGCCAGTAAGAAGGGGCGAACAGCCTACAATGAG. The full variable domain, completed using reference TRBV19 and TRBJ2-1, is DGGITQSPKYLFRKEGQNVTLSCEQNLNHDAMYWYRQDPGQGLRLIYYSQIVNDFQKGDIAEGYSVSREKKESFPLTVTSAQKNPTAFYLCASKKGRTAYNEQFFGPGTRLTVL.

On this clone itself: The CDR3 end falls 3 residues outside the read, so it is completed with the germline J gene. V gene TRBV28 combines with J gene TRBJ1-1; D remains unclear. The CDR3 extends over 14 amino acids. CDR1 and CDR2 from the germline V gene are MDHEN and SYDVKM. Trimming took off 6 bases at V and 1 base at J, with 12 bases between the two ends. The CDR3: CASSPTITNTEAFF. Incomplete CDR3 DNA: TGTGCCAGCAGCCCTACGATTACGAACACTGAA.

Concerning this clone itself: The read stops 3 residues short of the end of the CDR3; the missing end is completed from the germline J gene. The chain links TRBV7-9 to TRBJ2-1; 8 nucleotides match TRBD2. V lost 3 bases, J lost 7 bases, and 5 bases stayed unmatched. The V gene's germline CDR1 is SEHNR and CDR2 FQNEAQ (reference sequence). The CDR3 has 14 amino acids. CDR3 sequence reads: CASSFAGGMNEQFF. CDR3 bases read: TGTGCCAGCAGCTTTGCGGGGGGTATGAATGAG. Supplemented by reference TRBV7-9 and TRBJ2-1, the full variable domain reads DTGVSQNPRHKITKRGQNVTFRCDPISEHNRLYWYRQTLGQGPEFLTYFQNEAQLEKSRLLSDRFSAERPKGSFSTLEIQRTEQGDSAMYLCASSFAGGMNEQFFGPGTRLTVL.

Concerning this clone: The missing CDR3 end, 3 residues past where the read stops, is filled in from the germline J gene. The chain is built from TRBV2 and TRBJ2-1, with 8 bases aligning to TRBD2. The V and J ends lost 3 bases and 4 bases, in that order; junction bases with no gene match: 2. Looked up from germline, CDR1 is SNHLY and CDR2 is FYNNEI. The CDR3 consists of 14 residues. CDR3 DNA, as far as it was read: TGTGCCAGCAGTGAGCGGGGGGATTACAATGAG. Residues: CASSERGDYNE. Given in full, the CDR3 is CASSERGDYNEQFF.

To note about this clone: Sequencing ends 3 residues short of the CDR3 end; the germline J gene provides the rest. The J gene is TRBJ1-1, the V gene TRBV2; maybe TRBD1 (5 bases). This CDR3 is built from 13 residues. Germline CDR1 is SNHLY and CDR2 is FYNNEI. The sequenced CDR3 bases are TGTGCCAGCTTTTTTCCTCAGGGCCTTGGG. Translated: CASFFPQGLG. The full CDR3 reads CASFFPQGLGAFF.

Worth noting for this clone: Read sequence stops 3 residues before the CDR3 end, and the germline J gene provides the missing end. The J gene is TRBJ2-3, the V gene TRBV5-1; D is ambiguous. The CDR3 has 12 amino acids. V was shortened by 0 bases and J by 5 bases, with 4 bases between the two germline ends. CDR1 and CDR2 from the germline V gene are SGHRS and YFSETQ. The CDR3 spells CASSLEGDTQYF. The part of the CDR3 DNA that was read is TGCGCCAGCAGCTTGGAGGGAGATACG.

Remarks on this clone: The read is 3 residues too short to cover the CDR3 end, so that end is filled in from the germline J gene. This chain uses TRBV7-3 with TRBJ1-1; D not certain. CDR3 size: 15 residues. The V end lost 5 bases, the J end lost 0 bases, and 13 bases lay between the germline ends. Germline V gene sequence: CDR1 SGHTA, CDR2 FQGTGA. CDR3 protein: CASSLTPRMNTEAFF. CDR3 DNA (partial): TGTGCCAGCAGCCTTACCCCCAGAATGAACACTGAA.

With respect to this clone: The read ends 3 residues shy of where the CDR3 ends; the end is completed using the germline J gene. The V and J genes are TRBV7-7 and TRBJ2-1; perhaps TRBD2 as D (6 bases). V was trimmed by 5 bases and J by 0 bases, leaving 14 bases between them. Germline V gene data show CDR1 as SSHAT and CDR2 as FNYEAQ (reference sequence). This CDR3 has 16 residues. Incomplete CDR3 DNA: TGTGCCAGCAGCATTTCCGGGACTCCCTCCTACAATGAG. Amino acid sequence: CASSISGTPSYNE. The CDR3, in full, reads CASSISGTPSYNEQFF.

Details on this clone: The read terminates 3 residues ahead of where the CDR3 ends, so the germline J gene completes it. The chain joins TRBV3-1 (or the pseudogene TRBV3-2) to TRBJ2-7, with 9 bases that match TRBD2. The J segment lost 5 bases and the V segment lost 4 bases, leaving 9 bases of the junction unmatched. The CDR3 spans 15 residues. The germline V gene encodes CDR1 LGHDT and CDR2 YNNKEL (reference sequence). Partial CDR3 DNA: TGTGCCAGCAGCCGGTCCCTAGCGGGAAATGACGAG. This codes for CASSRSLAGNDE. The CDR3, in full, reads CASSRSLAGNDEQYF.

Worth noting for this clone: The read terminates 3 residues ahead of where the CDR3 ends, so the germline J gene completes it. This rearrangement joins TRBV13 to TRBJ2-1; 10 bases agree with TRBD2. The CDR3 contains 19 residues. The V gene's germline CDR1 is PRHDT and CDR2 FYEKMQ (reference sequence). The V and J ends lost 0 bases and 5 bases, in that order; junction bases with no gene match: 13. The CDR3 DNA, read in part, is TGTGCCAGCAGCTTAGGCCGAGGCCTGGGACTAGCGTATGACAATGAG. Protein sequence: CASSLGRGLGLAYDNE. The whole CDR3 sequence reads CASSLGRGLGLAYDNEQFF.

As for this clone: Read sequence stops 3 residues before the CDR3 end, and the germline J gene provides the missing end. The gene calls are TRBV27 and TRBJ2-7, with a weak D call TRBD1 (6 bases). This CDR3 has 15 amino acids. Germline V CDR1 and CDR2: MNHEY, SMNVEV (reference sequence). Trimming shortened V by 1 base and J by 6 bases, and 16 bases separated the two germline ends. CDR3 sequence reads: CASSLYGDKQSEQYF. CDR3 DNA (partial): TGTGCCAGCAGTTTATACGGGGACAAGCAATCCGAG.

About this clone itself: The CDR3 end falls 3 residues outside the read, so it is completed with the germline J gene. The gene calls are TRBV11-1 and TRBJ2-1, with D perhaps matching TRBD2 (7 bases). The germline V and J ends were trimmed by 5 bases and 8 bases, with 16 bases remaining between them. Germline-derived CDR1 and CDR2 are SGHAT and FQDESV (reference sequence). CDR3 size: 14 residues. The CDR3: CASSPGWGGHEQFF. The part of the CDR3 DNA that was read is TGTGCCAGCAGCCCGGGCTGGGGGGGGCATGAG.

Of note for this clone: Read data end 3 residues before the CDR3 end; the end is taken from the germline J gene. The gene calls are TRBV19 and TRBJ2-2; no firm D call. The CDR3 length is 15 residues. The V gene's germline CDR1 is LNHDA and CDR2 SQIVND (reference sequence). V was cut by 2 bases and J by 1 base, with 8 bases left in between. The DNA read from the CDR3 is TGTGCCAGTAGTATAAGTACAGAGAACACCGGGGAG. This translates into CASSISTENTGE. The whole CDR3 is CASSISTENTGELFF. The whole variable domain, filled in from reference TRBV19 and TRBJ2-2, reads DGGITQSPKYLFRKEGQNVTLSCEQNLNHDAMYWYRQDPGQGLRLIYYSQIVNDFQKGDIAEGYSVSREKKESFPLTVTSAQKNPTAFYLCASSISTENTGELFFGEGSRLTVL.

About this clone: The CDR3 end falls 3 residues outside the read, so it is completed with the germline J gene. V and J are TRBV5-1 and TRBJ2-7; D is unresolved. This CDR3 is 16 amino acids long. Germline loops: CDR1 SGHRS, CDR2 YFSETQ. Trimming took off 0 bases at V and 0 bases at J, with 13 bases between the two ends. The CDR3 bases that were read are TGCGCCAGCAGCTTGGCAGTAGGGCAGGACTCCTACGAG. Amino acids: CASSLAVGQDSYE. The entire CDR3 protein is CASSLAVGQDSYEQYF.

Details on this clone: The CDR3 end lies 3 residues beyond the end of the read and is filled in from the germline J gene. The chain carries TRBV28 and TRBJ2-5; 9 nucleotides match TRBD1. V was clipped by 5 bases and J by 1 base; unmatched bases: 8. This CDR3 comprises 16 residues. Germline V gene sequence: CDR1 MDHEN, CDR2 SYDVKM. The sequenced CDR3 bases are TGTGCCAGCAGTCTTGAACAGGGGGCACCCCAAGAGACC. Protein: CASSLEQGAPQET. The entire CDR3 sequence reads CASSLEQGAPQETQYF. The whole variable domain, filled in from reference TRBV28 and TRBJ2-5, reads DVKVTQSSRYLVKRTGEKVFLECVQDMDHENMFWYRQDPGLGLRLIYFSYDVKMKEKGDIPEGYSVSREKKERFSLILESASTNQTSMYLCASSLEQGAPQETQYFGPGTRLLVL.

To note about this clone: The sequenced fragment ends 3 residues before the CDR3 boundary, so the rest is inferred from the germline J gene. The rearrangement links TRBV20-1 to TRBJ2-7; 7 positions match TRBD2. Trimming took 3 bases from V and 2 from J; bases not matched to a gene: 4. The CDR3 consists of 13 residues. Germline lookup yields CDR1 DFQATT and CDR2 SNEGSKA (reference sequence). CDR3 protein: CSARPGLTYEQYF. The sequenced CDR3 bases are TGCAGTGCTAGGCCGGGACTAACCTACGAG.

The covered CDR3 bases are TGTGCCAGCAGCCGGGACAGTCCCTACGAG. This sequence encodes CASSRDSPYE. The entire CDR3 sequence reads CASSRDSPYEQYF. The chain has TRBV12-3 or TRBV12-4 and TRBJ2-7; 7 bases fit TRBD1. The DNA ends 3 residues before the CDR3 does, and the rest of the CDR3 is filled in from the germline J gene. The V and J ends lost 6 bases and 2 bases, in that order; junction bases with no gene match: 4. The CDR3 contains 13 residues.

Partial CDR3 DNA: TGCAGCGTGCCTTCTGGCCACGGC. It codes for CSVPSGHG. Given in full, the CDR3 is CSVPSGHGYTF. The chain has TRBV29-1 and TRBJ1-2, with unresolved D. The CDR3 is cut off 3 residues early in the read; its end comes from the germline J gene. Germline CDR1 is SQVTM and CDR2 is ANQGSEA. CDR3 size: 11 residues.

With regard to this clone: The read comes to an end 3 residues before the CDR3 does, leaving the germline J gene to fill in the end. The rearrangement links TRBV20-1 to TRBJ2-7, with 8 positions matching TRBD1. Trimming took 0 bases from V and 3 from J; bases not matched to a gene: 4. The CDR3 totals 14 residues. Germline V gene lookup returns CDR1 DFQATT and CDR2 SNEGSKA (reference sequence). CDR3 DNA, as far as it was read: TGCAGTGCTAGAGATAGGACAGGGTACTACGAG. Protein: CSARDRTGYYE. The full CDR3 protein is CSARDRTGYYEQYF.

Remarks on this clone: The read ends 3 residues early relative to the CDR3; the germline J gene fills the gap. J is TRBJ2-6 and V is TRBV19, with no clear D. The CDR3 totals 15 residues. V lost 3 bases and J 0 bases, leaving 6 bases between the germline ends. CDR1 and CDR2 (germline): LNHDA, SQIVND (reference sequence). The CDR3 bases that were read are TGTGCCAGTAGTATGTCAAACTCTGGGGCCAACGTC. As protein: CASSMSNSGANV. The CDR3 in full is CASSMSNSGANVLTF.

As regards this clone: The CDR3 goes on 3 residues after the read ends, and that part is filled in from the germline J gene. This chain links TRBV4-1 with TRBJ1-2, with D possibly TRBD1 on 5 matching bases. V was clipped by 6 bases and J by 3 bases, with 8 bases between them. Germline V gene data show CDR1 as MGHRA and CDR2 as YSYEKL. This CDR3 spans 12 amino acids. CDR3 protein: CASSGDYYGYTF. The covered CDR3 bases are TGCGCCAGCAGTGGGGACTACTATGGC.

Comment on this clone: The missing CDR3 end, 3 residues past where the read stops, is filled in from the germline J gene. V gene TRBV19 combines with J gene TRBJ1-6; unclear D gene. Looked up from germline, CDR1 is LNHDA and CDR2 is SQIVND (reference sequence). The V end was cut by 10 bases, the J end by 9 bases, with 16 bases between. The CDR3 is 13 residues long. CDR3 loop: CATPRVACSPLHF. Incomplete CDR3 DNA: TGTGCCACCCCGAGGGTTGCGTGTTCACCC.

Points on this clone: The read terminates 3 residues ahead of where the CDR3 ends, so the germline J gene completes it. The rearrangement uses TRBV19 and TRBJ2-3; 9 bases line up with TRBD1. CDR1 and CDR2 (germline): LNHDA, SQIVND (reference sequence). The trim removed 6 bases at V and 4 bases at J, leaving 8 bases unmatched. The CDR3 length is 15 residues. CDR3 in amino acids: CASRLAGTGPDTQYF. CDR3 DNA, as far as it was read: TGTGCCAGTAGGCTCGCAGGGACAGGGCCAGATACG.